The T cell receptor (beta chain) described here comes from a study of molecular identifiers for immune sequencing clone quantification. As for the study in general: In replicates, the authors split RNA from around 20,000 or 100,000 naive CD8 cells five ways and sequenced four. General study points: Among effectors, clones above 20 RNA copies held over 98% of molecules; among naive cells, under 1%.

In its sample, this clonotype was seen many times. The antigen is unknown. Previously described methods and listed TCR primers were used for bulk TCR libraries. TCRdb fed the PCR reads into MiXCR, producing one record per CDR3 protein. There are about 510,000 distinct CDR3 sequences in the sample; roughly 25% occur only once, and 0.76% lies in the top ten. Based on a CD8+CD4-CCR7+CD45RA+ profile, naive CD8 T cells were sorted. CDR1 is SNHLY, CDR2 FYNNEI, per germline. V was pared by 6 bases and J by 6 bases, with 15 bases between. The CDR3 contains 14 residues. The clonotype originates from a human donor in good health. Some libraries in this study had Jurkat cell RNA spiked in. The sample comprised naive CD8+ T cells from blood, with Jurkat cell RNA spiked in. The sample's subset: FACS-sorted CD8+CD4-CCR7+CD45RA+ naive T cells. The chain uses TRBV2 and TRBJ1-5; possibly TRBD1 for D (5 bases). The CDR3 nucleotides read TGTGCCAGCAGGGCGGGGCAGGGCGCTCAGCCCCAGCATTTT. Its translation: CASRAGQGAQPQHF.